This TCR beta chain was obtained from a study of blood T cell repertoires in COVID-19. Whole-study context: Sites in the United States, Italy and Spain provided acute and convalescent COVID-19 samples. T cells, B-cell-depleted T cells, or PBMCs supplied cDNA or gDNA.

In the study's own analysis: Nucleated cell counts were estimated from reference gene primer amplification. Some clones are missing from TCRdb's copy, which holds only in-frame ones; the method was immunoSEQ multiplex PCR. V and J calls and clone size are given by that table; D and trimming were obtained from the DNA. Here the sample spans 250,000 to 300,000 clones, about 85% being singletons. The clonotype was recovered from a woman aged 45-60 years who had recovered from COVID-19. Sequenced sample: peripheral blood.

The DNA for the CDR3 is TGTGCCAGCAGCTTAGCGTCCGGGAACCAGCCCCAGCATTTT. Translated, it gives CASSLASGNQPQHF. V gene TRBV7-9 combines with J gene TRBJ1-5; D is uncertain. Germline V gene data show CDR1 as SEHNR and CDR2 as FQNEAQ (reference sequence). The V gene lost 0 bases and the J gene lost 7 bases, with 10 bases spanning the gap. This CDR3 has 14 amino acids.